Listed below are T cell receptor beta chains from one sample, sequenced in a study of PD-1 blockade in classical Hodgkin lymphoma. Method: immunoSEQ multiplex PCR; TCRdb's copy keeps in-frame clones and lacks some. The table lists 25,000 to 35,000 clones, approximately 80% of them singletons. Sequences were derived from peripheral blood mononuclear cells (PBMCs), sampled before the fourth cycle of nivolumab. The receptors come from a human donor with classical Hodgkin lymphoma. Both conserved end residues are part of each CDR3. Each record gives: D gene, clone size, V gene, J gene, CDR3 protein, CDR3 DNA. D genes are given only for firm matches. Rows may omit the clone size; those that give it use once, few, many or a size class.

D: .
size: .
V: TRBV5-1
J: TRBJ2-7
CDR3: CASSLGLGRFYEQYF
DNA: TGCGCCAGCAGCTTGGGGTTGGGGCGGTTCTACGAGCAGTACTTC

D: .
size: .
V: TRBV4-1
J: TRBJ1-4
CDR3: CASSQRFIVTNEKLFF
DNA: TGCGCCAGCAGCCAACGGTTCATAGTAACTAATGAAAAACTGTTTTTT

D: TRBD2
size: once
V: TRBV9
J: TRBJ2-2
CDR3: CASSVGPSGDTGELFF
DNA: TGTGCCAGCAGCGTAGGGCCTAGCGGCGACACCGGGGAGCTGTTTTTT

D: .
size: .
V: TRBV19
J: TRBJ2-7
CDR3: CASKQVRSSYEQYF
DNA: TGTGCCAGTAAACAGGTCCGAAGCTCCTACGAGCAGTACTTC

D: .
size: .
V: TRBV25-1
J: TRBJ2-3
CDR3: CASSGGSETQYF
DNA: TGTGCCAGCAGTGGTGGTAGCGAAACGCAGTATTTT

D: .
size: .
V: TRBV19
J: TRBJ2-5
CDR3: CASSPVGAETQYF
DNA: TGTGCCAGTAGTCCCGTCGGCGCGGAGACCCAGTACTTC

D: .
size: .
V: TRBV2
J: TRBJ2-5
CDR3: CASRLTGKWGSGRRQETQYF
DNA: TGTGCCAGCAGACTAACTGGAAAATGGGGTTCGGGACGGAGGCAAGAGACCCAGTACTTC

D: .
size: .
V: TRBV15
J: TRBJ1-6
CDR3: CATSRETASPLHF
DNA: TGTGCCACCAGCAGAGAAACTGCGTCACCCCTCCACTTT

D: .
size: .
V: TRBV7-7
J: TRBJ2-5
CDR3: CASSRGPEETQYF
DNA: TGTGCCAGCAGCCGCGGACCAGAAGAGACCCAGTACTTC

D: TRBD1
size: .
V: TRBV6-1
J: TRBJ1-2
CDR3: CASSPYRGDDYGYTF
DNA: TGTGCCAGCAGCCCCTACAGGGGTGACGACTATGGCTACACCTTC

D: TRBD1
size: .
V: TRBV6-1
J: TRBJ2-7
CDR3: CASSGGYSGGINEQYF
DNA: TGTGCCAGCAGTGGAGGCTACTCAGGGGGTATTAACGAGCAGTACTTC

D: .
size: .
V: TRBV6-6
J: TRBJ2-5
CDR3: CASSPSQKETQYF
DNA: TGTGCCAGCTCCCCGTCCCAAAAAGAGACCCAGTACTTC

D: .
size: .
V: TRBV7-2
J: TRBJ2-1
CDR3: CASSRNYDYNEQFF
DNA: TGTGCCAGCAGTCGTAATTATGACTACAATGAGCAGTTCTTC

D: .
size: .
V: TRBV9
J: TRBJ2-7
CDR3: CASSLQDGTYEQYF
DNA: TGTGCCAGCAGCCTTCAAGATGGGACCTACGAGCAGTACTTC

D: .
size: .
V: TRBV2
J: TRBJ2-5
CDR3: CASSGDSPAAQYF
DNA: TGTGCCAGCAGTGGTGACTCCCCGGCGGCCCAGTACTTC

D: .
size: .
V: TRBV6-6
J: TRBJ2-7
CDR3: CASSYSIGHEQYF
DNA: TGTGCCAGCAGTTACTCGATAGGGCACGAGCAGTACTTC

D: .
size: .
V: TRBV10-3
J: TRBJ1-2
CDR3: CAISTGEGGYTF
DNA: TGTGCCATCAGCACAGGAGAAGGAGGCTACACCTTC

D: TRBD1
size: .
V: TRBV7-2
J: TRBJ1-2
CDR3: CASSVPGGFGGYTF
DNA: TGTGCCAGCAGCGTCCCAGGGGGGTTCGGAGGCTACACCTTC

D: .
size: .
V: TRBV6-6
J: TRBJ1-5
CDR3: CASSRPGQPQHF
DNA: TGTGCCAGCAGCCGCCCGGGTCAGCCCCAGCATTTT

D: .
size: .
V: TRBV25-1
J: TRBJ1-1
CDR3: CASSTYTEAFF
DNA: TGTGCCAGCAGTACCTACACTGAAGCTTTCTTT

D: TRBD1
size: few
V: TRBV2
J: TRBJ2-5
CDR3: CARLGQGAEETQYF
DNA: TGTGCCAGATTGGGACAGGGGGCAGAAGAGACCCAGTACTTC

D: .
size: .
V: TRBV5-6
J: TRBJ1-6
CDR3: CASSLASHSYNSPLHF
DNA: TGTGCCAGCAGCTTGGCGTCTCACTCCTATAATTCACCCCTCCACTTT

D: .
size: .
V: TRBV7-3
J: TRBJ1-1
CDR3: CASSLIGGRFNTEAFF
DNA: TGTGCCAGCAGCTTAATTGGGGGTAGGTTCAACACTGAAGCTTTCTTT

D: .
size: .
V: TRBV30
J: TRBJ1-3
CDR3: CAWRGGDNSGNTIYF
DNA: TGTGCCTGGAGGGGAGGGGACAACTCTGGAAACACCATATATTTT

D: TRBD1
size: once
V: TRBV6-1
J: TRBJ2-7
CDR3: CASSADRAGEQYF
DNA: TGTGCCAGCAGCGCGGACAGGGCGGGGGAGCAGTACTTC

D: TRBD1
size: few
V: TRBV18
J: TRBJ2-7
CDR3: CASSPFASGTGHGEQYF
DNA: TGTGCCAGCTCACCATTCGCCTCGGGGACAGGTCACGGGGAGCAGTACTTC

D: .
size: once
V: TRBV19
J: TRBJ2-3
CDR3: CASSTGSRTDTQYF
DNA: TGTGCCAGTAGTACGGGAAGTAGAACAGATACGCAGTATTTT

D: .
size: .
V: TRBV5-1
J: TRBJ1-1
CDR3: CASSSGGGLNTEAFF
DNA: TGCGCCAGCAGCTCCGGCGGGGGTTTGAACACTGAAGCTTTCTTT

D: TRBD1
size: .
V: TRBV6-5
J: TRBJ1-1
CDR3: CASQTDRGGEAFF
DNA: TGTGCCAGCCAAACGGACAGGGGTGGTGAAGCTTTCTTT